This TCR beta chain originates from a study of metastatic and nonmetastatic thyroid tumors. The CDR3 has 15 amino acids. Trimming pared 6 bases from V and 6 bases from J, leaving 20 bases between. Germline V gene sequence: CDR1 KGHSH, CDR2 LQKENI. TCRdb used MiXCR to call clones anew from the PCR reads. The sample carries around 34,000 clones, around 28% recorded once. Every patient was untreated before thyroid surgery. V usage is TRBV18 and J usage is TRBJ1-1; D unclear. The sample was blood. This receptor was taken from a female donor with papillary thyroid cancer or a benign thyroid nodule (not recorded which). Some clones in this sample may be carry-over from other donors' samples. CDR3 residues: CASSYIGSLPAEAFF. The CDR3 DNA reads as TGTGCCAGCTCGTATATAGGATCCCTCCCCGCTGAAGCTTTCTTT.